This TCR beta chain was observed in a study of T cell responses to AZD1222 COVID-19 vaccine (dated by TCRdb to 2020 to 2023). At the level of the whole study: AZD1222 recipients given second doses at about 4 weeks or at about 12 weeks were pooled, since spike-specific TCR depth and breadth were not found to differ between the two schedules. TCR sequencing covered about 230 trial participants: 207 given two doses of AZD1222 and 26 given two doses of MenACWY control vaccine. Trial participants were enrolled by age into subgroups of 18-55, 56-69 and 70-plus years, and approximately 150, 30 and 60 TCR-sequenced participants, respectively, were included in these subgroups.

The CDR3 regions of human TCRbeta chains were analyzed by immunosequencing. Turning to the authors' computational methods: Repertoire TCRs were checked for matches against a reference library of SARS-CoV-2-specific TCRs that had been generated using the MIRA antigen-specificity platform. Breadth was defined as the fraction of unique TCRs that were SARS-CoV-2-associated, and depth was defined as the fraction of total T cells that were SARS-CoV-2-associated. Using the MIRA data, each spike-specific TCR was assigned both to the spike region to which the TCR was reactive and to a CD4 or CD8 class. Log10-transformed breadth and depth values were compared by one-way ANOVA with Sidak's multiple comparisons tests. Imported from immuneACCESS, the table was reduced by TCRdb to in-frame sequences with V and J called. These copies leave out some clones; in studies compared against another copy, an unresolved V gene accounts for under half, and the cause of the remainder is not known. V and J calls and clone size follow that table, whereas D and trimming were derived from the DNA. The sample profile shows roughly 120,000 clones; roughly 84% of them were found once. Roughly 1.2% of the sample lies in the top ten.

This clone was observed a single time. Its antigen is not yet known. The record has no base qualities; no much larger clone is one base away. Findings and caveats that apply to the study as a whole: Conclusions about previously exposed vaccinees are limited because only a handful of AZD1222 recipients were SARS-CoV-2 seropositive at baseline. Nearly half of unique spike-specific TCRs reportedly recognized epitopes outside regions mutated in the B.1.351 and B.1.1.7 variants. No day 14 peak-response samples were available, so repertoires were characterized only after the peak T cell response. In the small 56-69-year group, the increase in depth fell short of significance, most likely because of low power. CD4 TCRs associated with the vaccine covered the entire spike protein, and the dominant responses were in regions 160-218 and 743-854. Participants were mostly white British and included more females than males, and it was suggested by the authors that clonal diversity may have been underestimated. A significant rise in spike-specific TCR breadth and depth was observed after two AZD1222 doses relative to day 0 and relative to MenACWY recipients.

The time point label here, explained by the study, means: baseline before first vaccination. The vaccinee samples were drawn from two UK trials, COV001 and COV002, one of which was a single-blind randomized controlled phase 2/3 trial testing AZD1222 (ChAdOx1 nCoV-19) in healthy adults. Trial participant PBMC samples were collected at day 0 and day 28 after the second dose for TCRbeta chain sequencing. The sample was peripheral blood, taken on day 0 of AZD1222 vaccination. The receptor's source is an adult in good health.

The DNA sequence is as follows: TGTGCCAGCAGTGACACCGACAGGGAAGGGAGAGCTTTCTTT. This yields the protein CASSDTDREGRAFF. This chain joins TRBV6-4 to TRBJ1-1, with 7 middle bases fitting TRBD1. Trimming leaves V shorter by 2 bases and J shorter by 10 bases, with the junction holding 10 bases beyond the gene matches. CDR1 and CDR2 are drawn from the germline V gene: MRHNA, SNTAGT. Spanning cysteine to phenylalanine, the CDR3 consists of 14 amino acids. Just CDR3 DNA is preserved here, 42 bases in frame from base 1.